This T cell receptor (beta chain) originates from a study of T cell changes during pregnancy in multiple sclerosis. TCRdb's table, derived via immunoSEQ multiplex PCR, lists solely in-frame clones and lacks some. Among 55,000 or so clones listed, 85% to 90% were seen once. The source was CD4+ T cells from peripheral blood mononuclear cells, collected in the first trimester of pregnancy. This TCR was sampled from a female donor with multiple sclerosis, enrolled in a pregnancy study.

This CDR3 is CASSWKVGGLGAYGELFF. In DNA form, the CDR3 reads TGTGCCAGCAGCTGGAAGGTTGGGGGCTTGGGGGCCTACGGGGAGCTGTTTTTT. The V call is TRBV11-2, the J call TRBJ2-2; D is possibly TRBD1 (6 bases). Trimming pared 4 bases from V and 7 bases from J, leaving 25 bases between. The CDR3 spans 18 residues. Germline-derived CDR1 and CDR2 are SGHAT and FQNNGV.